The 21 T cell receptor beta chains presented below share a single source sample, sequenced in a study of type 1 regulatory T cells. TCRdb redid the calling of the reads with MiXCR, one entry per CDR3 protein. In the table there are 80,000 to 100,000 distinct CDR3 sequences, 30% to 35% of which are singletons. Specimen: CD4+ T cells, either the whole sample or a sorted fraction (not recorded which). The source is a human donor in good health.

The CDR3 DNA is TGTGCCAGCAGCCAAGTTCTGCCGGGACAGGGAACAAATGAGCAGTTCTTC. Translating it yields CASSQVLPGQGTNEQFF. This sequence joins TRBV3-1 and TRBJ2-1; 9 bases line up with TRBD1. This CDR3 region has 17 residues. The V gene end was trimmed by 1 base and the J gene end by 7 bases; junction bases not matched to a gene: 11. Germline V lookup: CDR1 LGHDT, CDR2 YNNKEL (reference sequence).

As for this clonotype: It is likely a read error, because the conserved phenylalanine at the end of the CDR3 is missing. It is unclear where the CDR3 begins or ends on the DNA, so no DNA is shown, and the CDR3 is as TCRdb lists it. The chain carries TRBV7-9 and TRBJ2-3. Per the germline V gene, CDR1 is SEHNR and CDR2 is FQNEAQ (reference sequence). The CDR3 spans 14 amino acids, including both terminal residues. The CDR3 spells CASSSNTTKFSRKV.

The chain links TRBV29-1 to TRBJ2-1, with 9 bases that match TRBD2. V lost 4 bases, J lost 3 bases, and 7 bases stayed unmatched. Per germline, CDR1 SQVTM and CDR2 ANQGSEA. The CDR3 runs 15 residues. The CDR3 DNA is TGCAGCGTTGGGGGAACTAGCGGGTTCTACAATGAGCAGTTCTTC. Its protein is CSVGGTSGFYNEQFF.

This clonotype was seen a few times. The CDR3 bases are TGCGCCAGCAGCACTTATAGGGGGGTCGGTCAGCCCCAGCATTTT. It codes for CASSTYRGVGQPQHF. This chain connects TRBV4-3 to TRBJ1-5, with D possibly matching TRBD1 (6 bases). V was clipped by 5 bases and J by 6 bases, with 17 bases between them. In germline, CDR1 is LGHNA, CDR2 YSLEER. The CDR3 covers 15 residues.

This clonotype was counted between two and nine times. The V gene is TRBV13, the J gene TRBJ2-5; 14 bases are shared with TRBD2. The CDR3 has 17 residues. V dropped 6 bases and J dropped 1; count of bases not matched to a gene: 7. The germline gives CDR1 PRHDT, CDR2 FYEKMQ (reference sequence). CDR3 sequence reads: CASRGTSGRGAQETQYF. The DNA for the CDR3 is TGTGCCAGCAGAGGGACTAGCGGGAGAGGGGCCCAAGAGACCCAGTACTTC. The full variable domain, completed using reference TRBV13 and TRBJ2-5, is AAGVIQSPRHLIKEKRETATLKCYPIPRHDTVYWYQQGPGQDPQFLISFYEKMQSDKGSIPDRFSAQQFSDYHSELNMSSLELGDSALYFCASRGTSGRGAQETQYFGPGTRLLVL.

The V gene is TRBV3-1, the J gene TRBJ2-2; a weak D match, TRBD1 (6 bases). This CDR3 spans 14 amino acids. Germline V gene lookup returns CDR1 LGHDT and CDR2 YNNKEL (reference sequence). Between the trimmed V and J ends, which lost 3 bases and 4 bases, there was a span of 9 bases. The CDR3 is CASSQTGPTGELFF. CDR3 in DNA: TGTGCCAGCAGCCAGACAGGTCCCACCGGGGAGCTGTTTTTT.

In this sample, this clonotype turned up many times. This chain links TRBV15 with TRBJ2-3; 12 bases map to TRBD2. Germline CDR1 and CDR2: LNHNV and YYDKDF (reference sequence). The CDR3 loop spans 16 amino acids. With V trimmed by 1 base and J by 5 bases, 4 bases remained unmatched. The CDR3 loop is CATSRGLAGEVDTQYF. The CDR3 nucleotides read TGTGCCACCAGCAGAGGACTAGCGGGAGAAGTAGATACGCAGTATTTT.

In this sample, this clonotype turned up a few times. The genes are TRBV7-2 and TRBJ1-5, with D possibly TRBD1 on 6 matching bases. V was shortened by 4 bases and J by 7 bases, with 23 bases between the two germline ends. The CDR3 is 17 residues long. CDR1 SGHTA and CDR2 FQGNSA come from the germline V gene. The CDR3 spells CASSSRAGQWGRQPQHF. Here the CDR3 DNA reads TGTGCCAGCAGCTCGAGGGCGGGGCAGTGGGGGCGACAGCCCCAGCATTTT.

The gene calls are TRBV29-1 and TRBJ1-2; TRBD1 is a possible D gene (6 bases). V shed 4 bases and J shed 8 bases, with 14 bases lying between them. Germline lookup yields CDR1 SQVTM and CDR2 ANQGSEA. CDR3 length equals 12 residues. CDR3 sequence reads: CSVGGQPVGYTF. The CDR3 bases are TGCAGCGTTGGAGGACAGCCGGTAGGCTACACCTTC.

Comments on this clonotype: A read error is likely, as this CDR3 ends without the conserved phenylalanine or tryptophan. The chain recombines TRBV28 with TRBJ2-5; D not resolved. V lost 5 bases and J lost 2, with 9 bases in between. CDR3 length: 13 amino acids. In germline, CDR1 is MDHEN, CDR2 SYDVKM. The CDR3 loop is CASSQTPQETQYS. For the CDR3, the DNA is TGTGCCAGCAGTCAGACACCTCAAGAGACCCAGTACTCC.

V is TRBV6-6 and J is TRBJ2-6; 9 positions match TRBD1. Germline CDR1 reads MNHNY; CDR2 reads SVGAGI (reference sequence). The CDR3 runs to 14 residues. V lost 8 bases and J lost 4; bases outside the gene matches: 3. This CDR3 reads CASGQGSGANVLTF. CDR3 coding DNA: TGTGCCAGCGGACAGGGGTCAGGGGCCAACGTCCTGACTTTC.

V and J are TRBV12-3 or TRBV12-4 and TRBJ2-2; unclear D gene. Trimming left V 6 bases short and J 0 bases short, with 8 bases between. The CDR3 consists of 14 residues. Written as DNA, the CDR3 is TGTGCCAGCAGAGGCAGCGCGAACACCGGGGAGCTGTTTTTT. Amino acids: CASRGSANTGELFF.

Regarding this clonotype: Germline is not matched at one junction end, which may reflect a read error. This CDR3 is CVSSHRLAGVREQYF. The CDR3 nucleotides are TGTGTCAGCAGTCATAGACTAGCGGGAGTTCGCGAGCAGTACTTC. The rearrangement joins TRBV7-8 to TRBJ2-7; TRBD2 agrees at 12 bases. The CDR3 is 15 residues long. Looked up from germline, CDR1 is SGHVS and CDR2 is FQNEAQ.

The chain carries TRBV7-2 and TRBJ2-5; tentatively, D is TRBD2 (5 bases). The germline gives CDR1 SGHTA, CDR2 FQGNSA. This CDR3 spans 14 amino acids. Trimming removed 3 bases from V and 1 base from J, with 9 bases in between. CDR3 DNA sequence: TGTGCCAGCAGCTTCGGACTGTTCCAAGAGACCCAGTACTTC. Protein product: CASSFGLFQETQYF.

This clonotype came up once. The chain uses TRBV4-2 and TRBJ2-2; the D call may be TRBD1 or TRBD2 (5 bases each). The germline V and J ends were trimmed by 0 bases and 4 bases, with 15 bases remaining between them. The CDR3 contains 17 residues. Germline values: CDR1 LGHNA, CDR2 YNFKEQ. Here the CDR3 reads CASSQEASGLITGELFF. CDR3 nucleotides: TGTGCCAGCAGCCAAGAAGCTTCGGGGCTGATCACCGGGGAGCTGTTTTTT.

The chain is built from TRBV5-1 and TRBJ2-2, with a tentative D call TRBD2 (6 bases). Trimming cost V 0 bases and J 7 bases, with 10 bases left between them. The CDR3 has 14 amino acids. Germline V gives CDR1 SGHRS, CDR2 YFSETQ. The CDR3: CASSLAGVDGELFF. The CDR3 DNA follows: TGCGCCAGCAGCTTGGCGGGGGTTGACGGGGAGCTGTTTTTT.

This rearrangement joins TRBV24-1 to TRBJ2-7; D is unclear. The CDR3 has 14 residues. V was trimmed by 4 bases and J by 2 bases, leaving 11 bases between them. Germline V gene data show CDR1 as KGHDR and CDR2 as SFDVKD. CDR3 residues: CATSDANPTYEQYF. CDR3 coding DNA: TGTGCCACCAGTGACGCTAATCCGACCTACGAGCAGTACTTC.

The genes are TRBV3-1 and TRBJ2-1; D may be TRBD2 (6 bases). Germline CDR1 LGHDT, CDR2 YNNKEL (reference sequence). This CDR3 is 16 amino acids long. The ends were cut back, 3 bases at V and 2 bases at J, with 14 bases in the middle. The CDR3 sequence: CASSHQVSGPYNEQFF. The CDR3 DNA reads TGTGCCAGCAGCCACCAGGTTAGCGGACCCTACAATGAGCAGTTCTTC.

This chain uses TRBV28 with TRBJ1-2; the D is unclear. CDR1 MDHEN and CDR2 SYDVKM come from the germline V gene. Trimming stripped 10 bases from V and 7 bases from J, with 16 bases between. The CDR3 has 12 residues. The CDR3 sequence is CATSSGSVGYTF. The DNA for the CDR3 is TGTGCCACCAGCTCGGGGTCGGTTGGCTACACCTTC.

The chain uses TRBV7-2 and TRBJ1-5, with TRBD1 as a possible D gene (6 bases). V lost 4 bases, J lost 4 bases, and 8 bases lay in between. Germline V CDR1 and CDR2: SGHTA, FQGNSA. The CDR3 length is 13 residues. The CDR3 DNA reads TGTGCCAGCAGCTCAGGGGTTAATCAGCCCCAGCATTTT. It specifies CASSSGVNQPQHF.

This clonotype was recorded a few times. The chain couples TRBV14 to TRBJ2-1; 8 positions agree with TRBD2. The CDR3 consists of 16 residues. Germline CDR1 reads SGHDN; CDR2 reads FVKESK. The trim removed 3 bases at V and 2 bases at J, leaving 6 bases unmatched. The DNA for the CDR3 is TGTGCCAGCAGCCAGCCTTCGCGGGAGGCCTACAATGAGCAGTTCTTC. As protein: CASSQPSREAYNEQFF.